These T cell receptor beta chains were read from a single sample in a study of blood T cell repertoires in COVID-19. TCRdb keeps only in-frame clones here, not all; method: immunoSEQ multiplex PCR. The table includes 350,000 to 400,000 clones, 87% detected once. Sequenced sample: PBMCs or T cells enriched from blood (not recorded which). Receptors were obtained from a man aged 40-49 years in a cohort exposed to, infected with or recovered from COVID-19 (not recorded which). Each CDR3 is given with its conserved first and last residue. D genes are given only for firm matches. Not every row has a clone size; where given, it reads once, few, many or a size class.

>.|.|TRBV6-5|TRBJ1-5
TGTGCCAGCAGTTCCGGCCAGGGCAATCAGCCCCAGCATTTT
CASSSGQGNQPQHF
>TRBD1|.|TRBV7-3|TRBJ2-7
TGTGCCAGCAGCAACCGGACAGGGGGAATGGACGAGCAGTACTTC
CASSNRTGGMDEQYF
>.|.|TRBV7-8|TRBJ2-2
TGTGCCAGCAGCCCCGGTGAGGAGCTGTTTTTT
CASSPGEELFF
>TRBD2|.|TRBV5-4|TRBJ2-3
TGTGCCAGCAGCTTAACTGGACTAGCAGGAGATACGCAGTATTTT
CASSLTGLAGDTQYF
>.|.|TRBV6-5|TRBJ1-5
TGTGCCAGCAGTCCCCTTCGGGGTAGCAATCAGCCCCAGCATTTT
CASSPLRGSNQPQHF
>.|.|TRBV7-8|TRBJ2-1
TGTGCCAGCAGCCAAACTGGTAAATTTGAGCAGTTCTTC
CASSQTGKFEQFF
>TRBD2|once|TRBV7-8|TRBJ2-3
TGTGCCAGCAGCTTAGCGAGGCTAGCGGGAGGTCCCACAGATACGCAGTATTTT
CASSLARLAGGPTDTQYF
>.|.|TRBV13|TRBJ2-5
TGTGCCAGCAGCTTAGTCCAGGGTCTCCAAGAGACCCAGTACTTC
CASSLVQGLQETQYF
>TRBD1|.|TRBV27|TRBJ2-2
TGTGCCAGCAAACAGGGGGCTTGGACCGGGGAGCTGTTTTTT
CASKQGAWTGELFF
>TRBD2|.|TRBV6-5|TRBJ2-7
TGTGCCAGCAGTTTTTCGACTAGCGGGGGGGAGCAGTACTTC
CASSFSTSGGEQYF
>.|.|TRBV28|TRBJ1-2
TGTGCCAGCAGTTTAAGGCAGGGGATCTATGGCTACACCTTC
CASSLRQGIYGYTF
>.|.|TRBV5-1|TRBJ1-1
TGCGCCAGCAGCCTAAGGGGAGGAGGCATGAACACTGAAGCTTTCTTT
CASSLRGGGMNTEAFF
>TRBD1|.|TRBV4-1|TRBJ1-1
TGCGCCAGCAGCCAAGGACAGGGAGGCGACACTGAAGCTTTCTTT
CASSQGQGGDTEAFF
>.|.|TRBV20-1|TRBJ1-3
TGCAGTGTCCAATACACCATATATTTT
CSVQYTIYF
>.|.|TRBV6-5|TRBJ1-6
TGTGCCAGTGGGGGGGTATATAATTCACCCCTCCACTTT
CASGGVYNSPLHF
>.|few|TRBV6-5|TRBJ1-1
TGTGCCAGCAGTTCGACTGACACTGAAGCTTTCTTT
CASSSTDTEAFF
>.|.|TRBV27|TRBJ2-2
TGTGCCAGCAGTTTAGAGCCGGGGGACACCGGGGAGCTGTTTTTT
CASSLEPGDTGELFF
>.|few|TRBV28|TRBJ1-2
TGTGCCAGCAGTTTAGGCAGCTATGGCTACACCTTC
CASSLGSYGYTF
>TRBD1|.|TRBV5-4|TRBJ2-1
TGTGCCAGCAGTTATCCGGGACAGGGGGGTTATGAGCAGTTCTTC
CASSYPGQGGYEQFF
>TRBD1|.|TRBV27|TRBJ1-6
TGTGCCAGCAGCGGGACAGTTAATTCACCCCTCCACTTT
CASSGTVNSPLHF
>TRBD1|once|TRBV7-8|TRBJ2-1
TGTGCCAGCAGCTCGACAGGACAGGGGAAGGTTAATGAGCAGTTCTTC
CASSSTGQGKVNEQFF
>.|.|TRBV7-3|TRBJ2-1
TGTGCCAGCAGCTTAACCCCCTCGGACAAACATGAGCAGTTCTTC
CASSLTPSDKHEQFF
>TRBD2|.|TRBV5-6|TRBJ2-2
TGTGCCAGCAGCTTGGTGAGACGGGAGGGCCACACCGGGGAGCTGTTTTTT
CASSLVRREGHTGELFF
>.|.|TRBV23-1|TRBJ2-1
TGCGCCAGCAGTCGAAAAAGATCGAGCTCCTACAATGAGCAGTTCTTC
CASSRKRSSSYNEQFF
>TRBD1|.|TRBV6-1|TRBJ1-2
TGTGCCAGCAGTGAAGCGCTTCGGACAGGGTACCGGGGCTACACCTTC
CASSEALRTGYRGYTF
>TRBD1|.|TRBV7-9|TRBJ1-1
TGTGCCAGCAGCTTAGGGGGACAGATCAGCACTGAAGCTTTCTTT
CASSLGGQISTEAFF
>.|.|TRBV15|TRBJ1-1
TGTGCCACCAGCAGAGAGTTTACCGGGTACACTGAAGCTTTCTTT
CATSREFTGYTEAFF
>.|once|TRBV7-8|TRBJ1-2
TGTGCCAGCAGCTTAGGGTTAGACAGAAGGAAAGGCTACACCTTC
CASSLGLDRRKGYTF
>.|.|TRBV19|TRBJ2-1
TGTGCCAGTAGTGTCAGCGGGTACTACAATGAGCAGTTCTTC
CASSVSGYYNEQFF
>TRBD2|once|TRBV30|TRBJ2-5
TGTGCCTGGAGTGTACTTACTAGCGCACAAGAGACCCAGTACTTC
CAWSVLTSAQETQYF
>TRBD1|.|TRBV19|TRBJ1-1
TGTGCCAGCTACACAGGGGGCTATGGCACTGAAGCTTTCTTT
CASYTGGYGTEAFF
>.|.|TRBV18|TRBJ2-7
TGTGCCAGCTCACCGGCACGAACCTACGAGCAGTACTTC
CASSPARTYEQYF
>.|.|TRBV12-5|TRBJ1-6
TGTGCTAGTGTGGGGCAGGGAGGTAATTCACCCCTCCACTTT
CASVGQGGNSPLHF
>.|.|TRBV6-5|TRBJ1-2
TGTGCCGCCCGTCGTGGGAGGGATGGCTACACCTTC
CAARRGRDGYTF
>.|.|TRBV2|TRBJ1-6
TGTGCCAGCAGGACAACGGTGGGCAATTCACCCCTCCACTTT
CASRTTVGNSPLHF
>TRBD1|.|TRBV7-9|TRBJ2-2
TGTGCCAGCAGCCCAGGGGGCGTGACCGGGGAGCTGTTTTTT
CASSPGGVTGELFF
>TRBD1|.|TRBV3-1/TRBV3-2|TRBJ2-7
TGTGCCAGCAGCCACCGGGACAGGGGGTCCTACGAGCAGTACTTC
CASSHRDRGSYEQYF
>TRBD1|.|TRBV7-9|TRBJ1-2
TGTGCCAGCAGCTTAGCTATATCAGGGGGTAATGGCTACACCTTC
CASSLAISGGNGYTF
>TRBD1|.|TRBV5-1|TRBJ1-3
TGCGCCAGCAGCTTTGGGACAGGGCCTGGAAACACCATATATTTT
CASSFGTGPGNTIYF
>.|once|TRBV7-9|TRBJ2-5
TGTGCCAGCAGCCCCTCAGGGGTTAGAGAGACCCAGTACTTC
CASSPSGVRETQYF
>.|once|TRBV11-3|TRBJ1-1
TGTGCCAGCAGCTTAGATCTGGGCCGCCCTACTGAAGCTTTCTTT
CASSLDLGRPTEAFF
>TRBD1|.|TRBV6-5|TRBJ1-1
TGTGCCAGCAGTTCACCGGGACAGCGCACTGAAGCTTTCTTT
CASSSPGQRTEAFF
>TRBD1|.|TRBV9|TRBJ2-7
TGTGCCAGCAGCGGGCTGGGACAGGCCCACTCCTACGAGCAGTACTTC
CASSGLGQAHSYEQYF
>TRBD2|.|TRBV18|TRBJ2-3
TGTGCCAGCTCATCACCCGGGGGGGATACGCAGTATTTT
CASSSPGGDTQYF
>.|.|TRBV5-1|TRBJ2-7
TGCGCCAGCAGCCAGGACTTTCCGGCCTACGAGCAGTACTTC
CASSQDFPAYEQYF